This entry lists 8 T cell receptor beta chains sequenced from one sample in a study of OX40 agonist ivuxolimab in advanced cancers. Here immunoSEQ multiplex PCR was the method, and the copy in TCRdb shows in-frame clones only, minus some. The sample lists 11,000 to 15,000 clones; around nine tenths were seen once. The sequencing here drew on CD4+ or CD8+ T cells sorted from blood, taken in a trial of the OX40 agonist ivuxolimab. These receptors came from an adult with an advanced solid tumor such as melanoma, head and neck, liver or kidney cancer.

The rearrangement uses TRBV7-2 and TRBJ1-2; D ambiguous. The CDR3 is 15 residues long. V was cut by 3 bases and J by 3 bases, with 14 bases left in between. From germline, CDR1 is SGHTA and CDR2 FQGNSA. CDR3 nucleotides: TGTGCCAGCAGCTTCCACCGGGCGCGGGACTATGGCTACACCTTC. It codes for CASSFHRARDYGYTF.

The chain carries TRBV6-5 and TRBJ1-5; a weak D match, TRBD1 (5 bases). Germline-derived CDR1 and CDR2 are MNHEY and SVGAGI. The ends were cut back, 0 bases at V and 4 bases at J, with 7 bases in the middle. This CDR3 is built from 14 residues. Written as DNA, the CDR3 is TGTGCCAGCAGTTACTCCGGGGCAAATCAGCCCCAGCATTTT. Translation: CASSYSGANQPQHF.

The chain joins TRBV19 to TRBJ1-2; weak D call: TRBD1 (6 bases). Germline V gene sequence: CDR1 LNHDA, CDR2 SQIVND (reference sequence). The V gene lost 10 bases and the J gene lost 0 bases, with 12 bases spanning the gap. This CDR3 comprises 13 residues. The CDR3 nucleotides are TGTGCCATCCGGGACACTTCTAACTATGGCTACACCTTC. Residues: CAIRDTSNYGYTF. The full variable domain, in which reference TRBV19 and TRBJ1-2 provide the parts outside the CDR3, is DGGITQSPKYLFRKEGQNVTLSCEQNLNHDAMYWYRQDPGQGLRLIYYSQIVNDFQKGDIAEGYSVSREKKESFPLTVTSAQKNPTAFYLCAIRDTSNYGYTFGSGTRLTVV.

This sequence joins TRBV2 and TRBJ1-5; D call uncertain. Trimming stripped 4 bases from V and 7 bases from J, with 8 bases between. Germline CDR1 is SNHLY and CDR2 is FYNNEI. The CDR3 is 12 amino acids. The CDR3: CASSGGKQPQHF. DNA of the CDR3: TGTGCCAGCAGTGGAGGGAAACAGCCCCAGCATTTT.

This chain links TRBV5-1 with TRBJ2-7, with TRBD2 matching 10 bases. The junction had 12 bases not matched to a gene; V was cut back by 4 bases and J by 2 bases. Per the germline V gene, CDR1 is SGHRS and CDR2 is YFSETQ. CDR3 length equals 17 residues. The CDR3 DNA sequence: TGCGCCAGCAGCCCCCTGGGTGGCCTAGCGGGGGCCTACGAGCAGTACTTC. As protein: CASSPLGGLAGAYEQYF.

A few counts support this clone. The genes are TRBV7-2 and TRBJ2-7; D is possibly TRBD2 (5 bases). The CDR3 consists of 11 residues. V lost 5 bases, J lost 6 bases, and 8 bases lay in between. Germline loops: CDR1 SGHTA, CDR2 FQGNSA. CDR3 DNA: TGTGCCAGCAGCGAGGGATTCGAGCAGTACTTC. Translation: CASSEGFEQYF. The variable domain in full, completed from reference TRBV7-2 and TRBJ2-7, reads GAGVSQSPSNKVTEKGKDVELRCDPISGHTALYWYRQSLGQGLEFLIYFQGNSAPDKSGLPSDRFSAERTGGSVSTLTIQRTQQEDSAVYLCASSEGFEQYFGPGTRLTVT.

Only a few counts were recorded for this clone. One end of the junction fails to match germline, which may point to a read error. The chain joins TRBV7-9 to TRBJ1-2; D perhaps matches TRBD1 (5 bases). The CDR3 is 11 residues long. The germline V gene has CDR1 SEHNR and CDR2 FQNEAQ (reference sequence). The CDR3 is CASSPGAALSF. Here the CDR3 DNA reads TGTGCCAGCAGCCCCGGGGCAGCTTTATCGTTC.

The V gene is TRBV30, the J gene TRBJ1-6, with 8 nucleotides matching TRBD1. V gave up 0 bases and J gave up 6 bases; unmatched junction bases: 4. CDR1 is GTSNPN and CDR2 is SVGIG in the germline V gene (reference sequence). The CDR3 runs to 15 residues. The CDR3 DNA sequence: TGTGCCTGGAGTGTTGGACAGGGAAGTAATTCACCCCTCCACTTT. It specifies CAWSVGQGSNSPLHF.